The 6 T cell receptor beta chains reported below all come from one sample, sequenced in a study of blood T cell repertoires in COVID-19. Here immunoSEQ multiplex PCR was the method, and the copy in TCRdb shows in-frame clones only, minus some. The repertoire has about 120,000 clones, around 90% of them found once; the top ten carry 3.8%. The sample taken for sequencing was peripheral blood. These receptors were obtained from a woman aged 60-75 years with COVID-19, enrolled during active disease.

The chain uses TRBV27 and TRBJ2-7, with TRBD2 matching over 7 bases. Per germline, CDR1 MNHEY and CDR2 SMNVEV (reference sequence). The CDR3 runs to 13 residues. The V and J ends lost 6 bases and 1 base, in that order; junction bases with no gene match: 3. CDR3 loop: CASSRDYSYEQYF. CDR3 DNA sequence: TGTGCCAGCAGCCGGGACTATTCCTACGAGCAGTACTTC.

The chain joins TRBV7-2 to TRBJ2-3; 13 nucleotides align to TRBD2. There are 16 residues in the CDR3. V trimming: 4 bases; J trimming: 2 bases; junction bases outside the gene matches: 3. The germline V gene has CDR1 SGHTA and CDR2 FQGNSA. The CDR3 coding sequence is TGTGCCAGCAGCTCCGGACTAGCGGGGGACACAGATACGCAGTATTTT. This codes for CASSSGLAGDTDTQYF.

The chain is built from TRBV7-9 and TRBJ1-2, with D maybe TRBD1 (6 bases). The CDR3 length is 12 residues. V shed 4 bases and J shed 8 bases, with 11 bases lying between them. Per the germline V gene, CDR1 is SEHNR and CDR2 is FQNEAQ (reference sequence). CDR3 in amino acids: CASSSQGGGYTF. CDR3 bases: TGTGCCAGCAGCTCACAGGGAGGGGGCTACACCTTC.

J is TRBJ2-1 and V is TRBV19, with a possible D match to TRBD1 (6 bases). The CDR3 loop spans 15 amino acids. Germline-derived CDR1 and CDR2 are LNHDA and SQIVND (reference sequence). The ends were cut back, 8 bases at V and 5 bases at J, with 19 bases in the middle. The CDR3 nucleotides read TGTGCCAGTGACGTTGGGCAGGGGTCCCACAATGAGCAGTTCTTC. Protein sequence: CASDVGQGSHNEQFF.

V is TRBV6-5 and J is TRBJ1-4, with D uncertain. There are 11 residues in the CDR3. V lost 6 bases, J lost 3 bases, and 2 bases lay in between. CDR1 is MNHEY and CDR2 is SVGAGI in the germline V gene. Here the CDR3 DNA reads TGTGCCAGCAGCTCTAATGAAAAACTGTTTTTT. Translating it yields CASSSNEKLFF.

The rearrangement uses TRBV15 and TRBJ2-2; 8 nucleotides line up with TRBD1. The length of the CDR3 is 15 residues. Germline V CDR1 and CDR2: LNHNV, YYDKDF (reference sequence). V was pared by 5 bases and J by 6 bases, with 8 bases of the junction left unmatched. The CDR3 DNA follows: TGTGCCACCAGCCCTCGGACAGGGACGGCCGGGGAGCTGTTTTTT. It translates to CATSPRTGTAGELFF.